The T cell receptor beta chain described here comes from a study of cytomegalovirus exposure and HLA in healthy donors. Study results and caveats: Altogether, 150 or so TCR beta chains were recorded as cytomegalovirus-associated. Specificity of a few CMV-associated chains for CMV antigens was verified in vitro.

A few counts support this clone. As yet, its antigen is unknown. The sample has other DNA sequences that encode this CDR3 too. The PCR employed 60 Vbeta primers together with 13 Jbeta primers. This table comes from immunoSEQ multiplex PCR, and its TCRdb copy is limited to in-frame clones, with some not included. Of about 170,000 clones listed, 77% are singletons. Per germline, CDR1 SGHRS and CDR2 YFSETQ. Trimming removed 4 bases at V and 4 bases at J, with 17 bases between. The CDR3 consists of 16 residues. The chain recombines TRBV5-1 with TRBJ2-2, with D maybe TRBD2 (6 bases). Sequenced material: PBMCs. The sequence came from a woman in her twenties or thirties in good health and CMV-seropositive. For the CDR3, the DNA is TGCGCCAGCAGCCGGGTATCCGGGAGTGGCACCGGGGAGCTGTTTTTT. This translates into CASSRVSGSGTGELFF.